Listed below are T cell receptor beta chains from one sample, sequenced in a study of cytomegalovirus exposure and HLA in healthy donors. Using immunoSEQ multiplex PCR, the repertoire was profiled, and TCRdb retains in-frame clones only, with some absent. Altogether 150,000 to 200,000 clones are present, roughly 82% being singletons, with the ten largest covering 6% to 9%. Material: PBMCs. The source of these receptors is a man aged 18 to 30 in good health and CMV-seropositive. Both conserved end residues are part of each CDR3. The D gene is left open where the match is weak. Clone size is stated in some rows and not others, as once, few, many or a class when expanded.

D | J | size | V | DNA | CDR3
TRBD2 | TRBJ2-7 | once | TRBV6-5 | TGTGCCAGCAGTCCCGGGACTAGCGGGAGCTACGAGCAGTACTTC | CASSPGTSGSYEQYF
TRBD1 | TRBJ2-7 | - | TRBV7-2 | TGTGCCAGCAGCTTAGTGGACAGGGGCTACGAGCAGTACTTC | CASSLVDRGYEQYF
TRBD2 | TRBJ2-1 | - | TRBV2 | TGTGCCAGCAGTACTGAGCTAGCGGGATCCAATGAGCAGTTCTTC | CASSTELAGSNEQFF
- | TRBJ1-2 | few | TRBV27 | TGTGCCAGCAGTTCTCTCAACAGGGATGGCTACACCTTC | CASSSLNRDGYTF
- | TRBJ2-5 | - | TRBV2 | TGTGCCAGCAGATCAGGTGCGGGGGAGACCCAGTACTTC | CASRSGAGETQYF
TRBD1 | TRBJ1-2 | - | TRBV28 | TGTGCCAGCTCCCCTGACAGGGCCTATGGCTACACCTTC | CASSPDRAYGYTF
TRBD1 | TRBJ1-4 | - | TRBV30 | TGTGCCTGGAGTGTACAAAGGGCAGGGGGCAATAAGGAAAAACTGTTTTTT | CAWSVQRAGGNKEKLFF
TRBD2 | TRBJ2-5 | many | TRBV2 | TGTGCCAGCAAACCGGGACTAGCGGGAGGGCGGGAGACCCAGTACTTC | CASKPGLAGGRETQYF
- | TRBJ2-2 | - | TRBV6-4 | TGTGCCAGCAGGACTAGTGAGGCCGGGGAGCTGTTTTTT | CASRTSEAGELFF
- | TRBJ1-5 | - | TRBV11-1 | TGTGCCAGCAGCTTAGCGACTAATCAGCCCCAGCATTTT | CASSLATNQPQHF
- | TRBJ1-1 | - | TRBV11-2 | TGTGCCAGCAGCTTAGACGTCCTGAACACTGAAGCTTTCTTT | CASSLDVLNTEAFF
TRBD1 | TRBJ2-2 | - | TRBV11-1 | TGTGCCAGCAGCGTACCTAGACAGGGCCACACCGGGGAGCTGTTTTTT | CASSVPRQGHTGELFF
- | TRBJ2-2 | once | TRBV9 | TGTGCCAGCAGCGTAGCAACGGGGGTCCCTGGGGCCTTGGCTGCCGGGGAGCTGTTTTTT | CASSVATGVPGALAAGELFF
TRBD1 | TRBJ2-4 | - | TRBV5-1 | TGCGCCAGCAGCTTGGTAGGACAGGGAGAAAACATTCAGTACTTC | CASSLVGQGENIQYF
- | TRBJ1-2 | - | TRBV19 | TGTGCCAGTAATGCAGGGCCCTATGGCTACACCTTC | CASNAGPYGYTF
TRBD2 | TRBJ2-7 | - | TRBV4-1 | TGCGCCAGCAGCCAAGATTTAGCGGGAGTCAACGAGCAGTACTTC | CASSQDLAGVNEQYF
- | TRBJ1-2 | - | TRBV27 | TGTGCCAGCAGTTTTGCACAGAACTATGGCTACACCTTC | CASSFAQNYGYTF
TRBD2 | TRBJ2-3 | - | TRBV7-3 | TGTGCCAGCAGCCCAAACGGGGGGCTAGCGGGAGGACCAGATACGCAGTATTTT | CASSPNGGLAGGPDTQYF
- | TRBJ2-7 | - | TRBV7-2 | TGTGCCAGCAGCTTAGCGGCCCCGGGGGAGCAGTACTTC | CASSLAAPGEQYF
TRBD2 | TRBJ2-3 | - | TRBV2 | TGTGCCAGCAAAGGACTAGCGGGCCGGCAGTATTTT | CASKGLAGRQYF
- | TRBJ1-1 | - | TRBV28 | TGTGCCAGCAGTGGACAGATGAACACTGAAGCTTTCTTT | CASSGQMNTEAFF
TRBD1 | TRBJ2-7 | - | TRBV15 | TGTGCCACCAGCGGTGGACAGGGAAGGAACGAGCAGTACTTC | CATSGGQGRNEQYF
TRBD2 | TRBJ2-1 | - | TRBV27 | TGTGCCAGTCAGCCCGGGACTAGCGGGATTGGTGAGCAGTTCTTC | CASQPGTSGIGEQFF
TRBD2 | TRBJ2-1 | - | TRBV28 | TGTGCCAGCAGTTTACCCGGACTAGCAGACAATGAGCAGTTCTTC | CASSLPGLADNEQFF
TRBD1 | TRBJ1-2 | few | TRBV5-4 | TGTGCCAGCAGCTTGGCCTGGACAGGGGGAGGGGGCTACACCTTC | CASSLAWTGGGGYTF
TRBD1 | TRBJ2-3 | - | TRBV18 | TGTGCCAGCTCACCATACCGCAGACAGGGCCAGGCAGATACGCAGTATTTT | CASSPYRRQGQADTQYF
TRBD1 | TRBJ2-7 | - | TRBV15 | TGTGCCACCAGCAGAGAAAGAGTTAGGGACAGGGGCTACGAGCAGTACTTC | CATSRERVRDRGYEQYF
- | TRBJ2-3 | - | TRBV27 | TGTGCCAGCAGTTTATGGAGGGGGCGTGGGACAGATACGCAGTATTTT | CASSLWRGRGTDTQYF
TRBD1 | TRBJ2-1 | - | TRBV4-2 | TGTGCCAGCAGCCCCCGGGACAGGCTTGGGAATGAGCAGTTCTTC | CASSPRDRLGNEQFF
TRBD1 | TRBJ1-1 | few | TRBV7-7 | TGTGCCAGCAGCTTAGTCGGACAGGGGGACACTGAAGCTTTCTTT | CASSLVGQGDTEAFF
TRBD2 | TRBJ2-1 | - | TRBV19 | TGTGCCAGCGGGGGCCCGCGGGAGGGCCACAATGAGCAGTTCTTC | CASGGPREGHNEQFF
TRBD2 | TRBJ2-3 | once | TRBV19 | TGTGCCAGTAGTCCCCAACTAGCGGGAGGGCCCACAGATACGCAGTATTTT | CASSPQLAGGPTDTQYF
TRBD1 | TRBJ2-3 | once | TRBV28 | TGTGCCAGCAGTTTACTATGGCAGGGGGAAGATACGCAGTATTTT | CASSLLWQGEDTQYF
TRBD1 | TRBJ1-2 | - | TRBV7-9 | TGTGCCAGCAGTAAAGATTCTGGGGACAGGGCAAGAAATGGCTACACCTTC | CASSKDSGDRARNGYTF
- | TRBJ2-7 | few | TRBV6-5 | TGTGCCAGCAGTCCACATCCCCAGTACGAGCAGTACTTC | CASSPHPQYEQYF
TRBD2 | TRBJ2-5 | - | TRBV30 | TGTGCCTGGAGTGTAGGGAGGACTAGCGGATTTCCATACTTC | CAWSVGRTSGFPYF
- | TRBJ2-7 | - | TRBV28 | TGTGCCAGCAGTAGGGGTGTCGAGTCCTACGAGCAGTACTTC | CASSRGVESYEQYF
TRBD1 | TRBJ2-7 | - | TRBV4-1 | TGCGCCAGCAGCCAAGCCGGGACAGGGGCCGAGCAGTACTTC | CASSQAGTGAEQYF
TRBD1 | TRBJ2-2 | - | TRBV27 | TGTGCCAGCAGAGAGGGGGCCGAGGACACCGGGGAGCTGTTTTTT | CASREGAEDTGELFF
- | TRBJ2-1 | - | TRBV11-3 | TGTGCCAGCAGCCTCAGACGCGGATTAGTGTCGGAGCAGTTCTTC | CASSLRRGLVSEQFF
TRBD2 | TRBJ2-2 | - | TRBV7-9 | TGTGCCAGCAGCTCCATCCCGGGACTAGCGGGAGAAAACACCGGGGAGCTGTTTTTT | CASSSIPGLAGENTGELFF
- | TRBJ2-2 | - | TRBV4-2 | TGTGCCAGCAGCCAAGCTAGATCCGGGGAGCTGTTTTTT | CASSQARSGELFF
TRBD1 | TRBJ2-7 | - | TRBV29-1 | TGCAGCGCCCTGACAGGGCTATCGTACTACGAGCAGTACTTC | CSALTGLSYYEQYF
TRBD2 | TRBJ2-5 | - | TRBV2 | TGTGCCAGCAGAAGAACTAGCGCAGAGACCCAGTACTTC | CASRRTSAETQYF
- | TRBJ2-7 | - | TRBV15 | TGTGCCACCAGCAGAGATCTCGGGGGAGCGGACGACGAGCAGTACTTC | CATSRDLGGADDEQYF
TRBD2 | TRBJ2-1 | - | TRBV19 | TGTGCCAGTAGTTCAAGCGGGATTAGGGGCAATGAGCAGTTCTTC | CASSSSGIRGNEQFF
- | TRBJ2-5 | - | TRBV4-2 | TGTGCCAGCAGCCTGGACAGACAAGAGACCCAGTACTTC | CASSLDRQETQYF
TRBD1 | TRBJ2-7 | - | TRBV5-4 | TGTGCCAGCAGCCCCCTAGACAGGGCACACGAGCAGTACTTC | CASSPLDRAHEQYF
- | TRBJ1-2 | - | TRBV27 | TGTGCCAGTTCTCGGCAGGCTAACTATGGCTACACCTTC | CASSRQANYGYTF
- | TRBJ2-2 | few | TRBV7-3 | TGTGCCAGCAGAACGGACTTCGGTAACACCGGGGAGCTGTTTTTT | CASRTDFGNTGELFF
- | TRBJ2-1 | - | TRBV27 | TGTGCCAGCAGTTTATCGGCGGCAGCCAATGAGCAGTTCTTC | CASSLSAAANEQFF
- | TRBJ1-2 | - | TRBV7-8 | TGTGCCAGCAGCCCAACTCCGATAATCCTGAAACCTAACTATGGCTACACCTTC | CASSPTPIILKPNYGYTF
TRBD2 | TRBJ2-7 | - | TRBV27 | TGTGCCAGCAGTTCCCTCAGACTAGCGGGTCGTTCCTACGAGCAGTACTTC | CASSSLRLAGRSYEQYF
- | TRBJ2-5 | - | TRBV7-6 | TGTGCCAGCAGCTTAGGAGTCAGGGCATTTTGGCAAGAGACCCAGTACTTC | CASSLGVRAFWQETQYF